This T cell receptor (beta chain) was observed in a study of blood T cell repertoires in COVID-19. Source study methods: Estimation of nucleated cell counts was performed using reference gene primer amplification. Here immunoSEQ multiplex PCR was the method, and the copy in TCRdb shows in-frame clones only, minus some. V and J calls and clone size are those listed in that table; D and trimming were worked out from the DNA. In the table there are more than 95,000 clones, 91% of which are singletons. Unmatched junction bases numbered 26, after V lost 5 bases and J lost 4 bases. The CDR3 consists of 20 residues.

This TCR derives from a human donor in a cohort sampled during active COVID-19. The sample consisted of peripheral blood. V usage is TRBV23-1 and J usage is TRBJ2-7; 7 bases agree with TRBD1. TRBV23-1 is identified as an open reading frame with a role that is uncertain. CDR3 DNA: TGCGCCAGCAGTACTCCTCTTTTAGGCAGGGGGATCCATACTAAGTACGAGCAGTACTTC. Its protein is CASSTPLLGRGIHTKYEQYF.